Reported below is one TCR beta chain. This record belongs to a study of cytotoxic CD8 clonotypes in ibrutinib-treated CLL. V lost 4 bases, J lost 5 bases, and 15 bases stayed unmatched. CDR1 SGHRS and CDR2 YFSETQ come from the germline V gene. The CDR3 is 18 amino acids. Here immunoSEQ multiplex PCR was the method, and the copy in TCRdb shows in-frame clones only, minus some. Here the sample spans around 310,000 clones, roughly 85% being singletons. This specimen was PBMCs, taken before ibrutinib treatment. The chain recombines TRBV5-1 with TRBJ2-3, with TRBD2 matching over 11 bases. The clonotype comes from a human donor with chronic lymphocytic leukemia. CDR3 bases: TGCGCCAGCAGCGACACCCAACATTTAGCGGGAGGGCAAGATACGCAGTATTTT. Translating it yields CASSDTQHLAGGQDTQYF.